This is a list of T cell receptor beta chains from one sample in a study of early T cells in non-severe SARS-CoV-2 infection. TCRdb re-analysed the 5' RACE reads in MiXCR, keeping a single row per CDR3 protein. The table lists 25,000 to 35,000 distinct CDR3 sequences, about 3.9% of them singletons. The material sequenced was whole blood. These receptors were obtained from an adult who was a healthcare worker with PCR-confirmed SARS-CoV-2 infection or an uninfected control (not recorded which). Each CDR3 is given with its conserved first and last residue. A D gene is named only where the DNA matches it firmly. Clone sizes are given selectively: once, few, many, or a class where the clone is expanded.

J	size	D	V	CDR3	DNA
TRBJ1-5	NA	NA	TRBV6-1	CASSVGGDQPQHF	TGTGCCAGCAGTGTGGGAGGGGATCAGCCCCAGCATTTT
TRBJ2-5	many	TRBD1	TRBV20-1	CSASEQGPRETQYF	TGCAGTGCTAGCGAACAGGGGCCTCGGGAGACCCAGTACTTC
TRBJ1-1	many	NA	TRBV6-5	CANTRNTEAFF	TGTGCTAATACCCGGAACACTGAAGCTTTCTTT
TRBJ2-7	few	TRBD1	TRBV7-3	CASSITGQGNHEQYF	TGTGCCAGCAGCATCACAGGACAGGGGAACCACGAGCAGTACTTC
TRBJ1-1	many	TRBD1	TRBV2	CASSEPGQGLGNTEAFF	TGTGCCAGCAGTGAGCCGGGACAGGGATTAGGGAACACTGAAGCTTTCTTT
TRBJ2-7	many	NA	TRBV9	CASSKRAGGYEQYF	TGTGCCAGCAGCAAGAGGGCTGGGGGCTACGAGCAGTACTTC
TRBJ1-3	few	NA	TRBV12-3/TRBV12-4	CASTPIRGAGNTIYF	TGTGCCAGCACACCGATCCGGGGAGCTGGAAACACCATATATTTT
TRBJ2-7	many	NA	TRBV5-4	CASSLSLGSYEQYF	TGTGCCAGCAGCTTGTCGTTGGGATCCTACGAGCAGTACTTC
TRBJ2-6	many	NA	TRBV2	CASSPGANVLTF	TGTGCCAGCTCTCCTGGGGCCAACGTCCTGACTTTC
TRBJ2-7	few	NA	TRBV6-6	CASLPGGRYEQYF	TGTGCCAGCTTACCCGGGGGTCGGTACGAGCAGTACTTC
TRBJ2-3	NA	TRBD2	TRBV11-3	CASSLGLAGGSTDTQYF	TGTGCCAGCAGCTTGGGACTAGCGGGAGGTAGCACAGATACGCAGTATTTT
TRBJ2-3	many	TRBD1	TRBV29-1	CSVDRGQGLADTQYF	TGCAGCGTTGATCGGGGACAGGGGCTTGCAGATACGCAGTATTTT
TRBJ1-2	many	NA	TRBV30	CAWSIPRIF	TGTGCCTGGAGTATCCCTAGAATCTTC
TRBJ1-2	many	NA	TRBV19	CASSIDLGRGYTF	TGTGCCAGTAGTATAGATTTGGGGAGGGGCTACACCTTC
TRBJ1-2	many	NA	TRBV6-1	CASSEDYYGYTF	TGTGCCAGCAGTGAAGACTACTATGGCTACACCTTC
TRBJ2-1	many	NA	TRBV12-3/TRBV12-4	CASSPTRSYNEQFF	TGTGCCAGCAGTCCGACCCGTTCCTACAATGAGCAGTTCTTC
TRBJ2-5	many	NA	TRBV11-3	CASSPTQSETQYF	TGTGCCAGCAGCCCGACCCAGTCGGAGACCCAGTACTTC
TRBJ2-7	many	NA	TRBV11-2	CASSLGGGREQYF	TGTGCCAGCAGCTTAGGGGGAGGCCGAGAGCAGTACTTC
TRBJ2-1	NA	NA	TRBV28	CASTPGSSEQFF	TGTGCCAGCACCCCCGGGTCGTCTGAGCAGTTCTTC
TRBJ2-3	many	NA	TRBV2	CASRNYRAGVGTDTQYF	TGTGCCAGCAGAAACTACAGGGCCGGGGTAGGCACAGATACGCAGTATTTT
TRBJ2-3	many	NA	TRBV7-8	CASSPYPDTQYF	TGTGCCAGCAGCCCATACCCAGATACGCAGTATTTT
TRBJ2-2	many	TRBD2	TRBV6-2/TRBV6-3	CASSIRGANTGELFF	TGTGCCAGCAGCATCCGGGGGGCGAACACCGGGGAGCTGTTTTTT
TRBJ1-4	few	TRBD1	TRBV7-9	CASSFGTELIF	TGTGCCAGCAGCTTCGGGACAGAACTAATCTTT
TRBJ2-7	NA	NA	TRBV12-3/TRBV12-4	CASSSPGGYYYEQYF	TGTGCCAGCAGTTCTCCCGGCGGCTACTATTACGAGCAGTACTTC
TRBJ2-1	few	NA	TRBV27	CASKSLGGVAGEQFF	TGTGCCAGCAAAAGTCTCGGAGGGGTTGCTGGTGAGCAGTTCTTC
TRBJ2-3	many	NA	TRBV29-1	CSVAIYLGDTQYF	TGCAGCGTCGCGATTTACCTGGGAGATACGCAGTATTTT
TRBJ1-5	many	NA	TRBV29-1	CSVEAGRDQPQHF	TGCAGCGTTGAAGCCGGGAGGGATCAGCCCCAGCATTTT
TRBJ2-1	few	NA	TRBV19	CASSIIALYNEQFF	TGTGCCAGTAGTATTATTGCGCTCTACAATGAGCAGTTCTTC
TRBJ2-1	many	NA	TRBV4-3	CASSQGSISAYNEQFF	TGCGCCAGCAGCCAAGGGTCGATTAGTGCCTACAATGAGCAGTTCTTC
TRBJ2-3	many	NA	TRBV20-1	CSARDVRGTFTDTQYF	TGCAGTGCTAGAGATGTGAGGGGAACATTCACAGATACGCAGTATTTT
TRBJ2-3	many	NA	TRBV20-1	CSARLVPDTQYF	TGCAGTGCTAGACTAGTCCCAGATACGCAGTATTTT
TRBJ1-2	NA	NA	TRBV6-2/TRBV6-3	CASSHGEDYGYTF	TGTGCCAGCAGCCACGGGGAGGACTATGGCTACACCTTC
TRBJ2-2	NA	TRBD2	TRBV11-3	CASSPGLAVNTGELFF	TGTGCCAGCAGCCCTGGACTAGCGGTGAACACCGGGGAGCTGTTTTTT
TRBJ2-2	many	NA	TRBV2	CASRREGTGELFF	TGTGCCAGCAGGAGGGAAGGCACCGGGGAGCTGTTTTTT
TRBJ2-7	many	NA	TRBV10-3	CAISERSEQYF	TGTGCCATCAGTGAAAGGTCTGAGCAGTACTTC
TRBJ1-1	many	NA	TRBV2	CASSESFVTEAFF	TGTGCCAGCAGTGAATCTTTCGTGACCGAAGCTTTCTTT
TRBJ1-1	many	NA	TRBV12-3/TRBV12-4	CASSLGLLNTEAFF	TGTGCCAGCAGTTTGGGGCTCCTGAACACTGAAGCTTTCTTT
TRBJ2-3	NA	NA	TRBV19	CASSRAATDTQYF	TGTGCCAGTAGTCGTGCAGCCACAGATACGCAGTATTTT
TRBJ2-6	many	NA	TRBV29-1	CSVRAPSSGANVLTF	TGCAGCGTTAGGGCCCCGAGCTCTGGGGCCAACGTCCTGACTTTC
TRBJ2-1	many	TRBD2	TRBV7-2	CASNVAGGPPNEQFF	TGTGCCAGCAACGTAGCGGGGGGGCCCCCGAATGAGCAGTTCTTC
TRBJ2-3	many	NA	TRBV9	CASSAPRRGVSDTQYF	TGTGCCAGCAGCGCTCCCCGGAGGGGGGTCTCAGATACGCAGTATTTT
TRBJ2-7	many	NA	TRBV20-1	CSASANEQYF	TGCAGTGCTAGCGCGAACGAGCAGTACTTC
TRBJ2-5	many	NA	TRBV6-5	CASSYRGQETQYF	TGTGCCAGCAGTTACAGGGGACAAGAGACCCAGTACTTC
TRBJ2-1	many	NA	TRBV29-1	CSVELARGNEQFF	TGCAGCGTTGAACTAGCGCGGGGCAATGAGCAGTTCTTC
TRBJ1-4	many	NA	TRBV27	CASTGHMGEKLFF	TGTGCCAGCACAGGACACATGGGTGAAAAACTGTTTTTT